This TCR beta chain was identified in a study of identical twins (dated by TCRdb to about 2016). About the full investigation: To test whether fetal clonotypes persist, this study deep-sequenced TCR alpha and beta repertoires from monozygotic twins, from unrelated adults of various ages, and from cord blood. To rule out contamination, replicate twin experiments were performed at different times with different library preparation protocols.

This clonotype was recorded many times. No cognate antigen has been identified for it. No base-level quality is on record; no much larger clone is a single base apart. The library was made by 5' RACE. Sequencing was performed on an Illumina HiSeq 2000. Template switching added a universal primer binding site, and the final cDNA carried a unique molecular identifier that allowed TCR cDNA molecules to be counted accurately. Specific primers in the conserved constant-segment region were used to synthesize first-strand cDNA for the TCR alpha and beta chains. Each cDNA library was double barcoded, with a SMART-Mk sample barcode plus Illumina barcodes, to control for contamination. TruSeq adapter sequences along with Illumina sample barcodes were introduced in two successive PCR steps. The TCR alpha and beta cDNA libraries were sequenced on the Illumina HiSeq platform using custom primers. The study's processing was this. MiGEC was used to process raw reads and extract unique molecular identifiers, and MiXCR was used to find CDR3 positions. Recombination models were inferred per individual with the repgenHMM and IGoR tools using an EM algorithm. The tcR package in R was used for shared clonotype analysis, with sharing normalized by the product of cloneset sizes. To study raw recombination free of thymic and clonal selection effects, out-of-frame nonproductive sequences were analyzed. TCRdb reprocessing: public reads trimmed at Q25 with fastp, clones called with MiXCR, in-frame beta chains kept. Merged by CDR3 protein, the rows form single entries marked with the most common genes and DNA. The V and J calls reflect TCRdb's pipeline rather than the authors' work. The sample table holds hundreds of thousands of distinct CDR3 sequences, of which 9% to 15% were seen once. The ten largest make up roughly 1.6% of the sample.

Every donor was a healthy Caucasian. Three pairs of female monozygotic twins, all aged about 18 to 30 years, were included in the twin cohort. RNA for TCR libraries was isolated from peripheral blood mononuclear cells. Study-wide conclusions, independent of this receptor: Conclusions relied on cross-sectional statistical analysis, since the same donors could not be followed over many years. Compared with coincidental sharing between unrelated individuals, an excess of low generation-probability sequences was observed among out-of-frame TCR alpha sequences shared between twins. Abundant cord blood beta clonotypes carried fewer insertions; young adult naive repertoires showed a weaker similar trend, while memory repertoires showed none. A weaker excess of twin sharing was found in beta out-of-frame sequences because the signal-to-noise ratio was lowered by fewer shared sequences. In monozygotic twins, recombination models systematically underestimated out-of-frame TCR alpha sharing, but the models matched the sharing seen between unrelated individuals. Zero-insertion analyses could be partly confounded by invariant T cells such as MAIT and iNKT, though diverse VJ usage argued against such confounding for most clonotypes.

Taken from cysteine to phenylalanine, the CDR3 has 12 residues. Left in the record is the CDR3 DNA by itself, 36 bases read in frame from the first base. The V and J ends are trimmed by 2 bases and 10 bases, leaving 9 bases between them. The same sample was also used in a study of yellow fever vaccine responses in identical twins. That second publication adds: The T cell response to vaccination in identical twins was reported by the authors to appear partly convergent and partly personalized. In the study, vaccine-responding T cell clones were precisely tracked in identical twins.

Sequenced sample: PBMCs. The chain joins TRBV12-3 or TRBV12-4 to TRBJ2-1; the D region possibly corresponds to TRBD2 (6 bases align). This receptor was taken from a young woman in good health. At the DNA level, the sequence is TGTGCCAGCAGTTTAAGTGCGGGAGAGCAGTTCTTC. Translated, it gives CASSLSAGEQFF.